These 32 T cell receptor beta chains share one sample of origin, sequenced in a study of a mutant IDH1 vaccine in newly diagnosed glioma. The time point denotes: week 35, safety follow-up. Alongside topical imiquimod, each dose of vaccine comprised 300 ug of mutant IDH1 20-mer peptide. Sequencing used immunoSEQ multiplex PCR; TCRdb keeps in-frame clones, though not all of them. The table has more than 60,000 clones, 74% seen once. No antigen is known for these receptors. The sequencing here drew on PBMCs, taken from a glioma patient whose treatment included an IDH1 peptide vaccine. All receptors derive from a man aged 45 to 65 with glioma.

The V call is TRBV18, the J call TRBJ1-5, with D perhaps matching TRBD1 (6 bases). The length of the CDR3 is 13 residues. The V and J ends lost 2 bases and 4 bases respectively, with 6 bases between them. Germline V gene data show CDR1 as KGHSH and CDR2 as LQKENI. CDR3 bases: TGTGCCAGCTCACCAGGACAGAATCAGCCCCAGCATTTT. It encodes CASSPGQNQPQHF.

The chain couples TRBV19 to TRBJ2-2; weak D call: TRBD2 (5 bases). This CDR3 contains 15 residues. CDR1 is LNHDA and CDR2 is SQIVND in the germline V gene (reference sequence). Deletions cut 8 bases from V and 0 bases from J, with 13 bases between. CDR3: CASYHRGSNTGELFF. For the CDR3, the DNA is TGTGCCAGTTACCACCGGGGATCGAACACCGGGGAGCTGTTTTTT.

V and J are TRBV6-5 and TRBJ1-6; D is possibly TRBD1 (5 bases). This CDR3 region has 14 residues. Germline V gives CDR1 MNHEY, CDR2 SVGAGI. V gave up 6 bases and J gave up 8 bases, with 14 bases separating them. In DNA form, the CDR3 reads TGTGCCAGCAGGAGACAGCCCAAGGATTCACCCCTCCACTTT. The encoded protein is CASRRQPKDSPLHF.

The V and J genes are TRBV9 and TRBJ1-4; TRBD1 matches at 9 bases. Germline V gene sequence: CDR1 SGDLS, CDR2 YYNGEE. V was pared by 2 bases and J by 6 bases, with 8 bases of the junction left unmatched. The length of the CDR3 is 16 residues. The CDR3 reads CASSVAGQGGHEKLFF. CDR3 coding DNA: TGTGCCAGCAGCGTCGCGGGACAGGGAGGGCATGAAAAACTGTTTTTT. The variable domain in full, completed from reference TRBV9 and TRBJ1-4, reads DSGVTQTPKHLITATGQRVTLRCSPRSGDLSVYWYQQSLDQGLQFLIQYYNGEERAKGNILERFSAQQFPDLHSELNLSSLELGDSALYFCASSVAGQGGHEKLFFGSGTQLSVL.

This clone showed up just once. CDR3 sequence: CASSLQGMSHEQYF. In nucleotides, the CDR3 is TGTGCCAGCAGTCTACAGGGAATGAGCCACGAGCAGTACTTC. This chain links TRBV7-2 with TRBJ2-7; TRBD1 is a possible D gene (6 bases). The V gene lost 6 bases and the J gene lost 5 bases, with 17 bases spanning the gap. The CDR3 has 14 residues. Germline-derived CDR1 and CDR2 are SGHTA and FQGNSA.

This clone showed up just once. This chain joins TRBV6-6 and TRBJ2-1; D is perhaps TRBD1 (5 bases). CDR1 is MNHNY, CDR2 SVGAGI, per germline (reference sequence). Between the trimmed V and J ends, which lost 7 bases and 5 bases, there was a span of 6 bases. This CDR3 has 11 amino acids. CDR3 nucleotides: TGTGCCAGCACCAGGGACAATGAGCAGTTCTTC. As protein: CASTRDNEQFF.

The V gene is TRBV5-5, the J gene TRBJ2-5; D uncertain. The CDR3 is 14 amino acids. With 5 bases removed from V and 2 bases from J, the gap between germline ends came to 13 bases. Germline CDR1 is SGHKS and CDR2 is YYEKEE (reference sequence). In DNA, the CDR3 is TGTGCCAGCAGTATAGGACGACGACAAGAGACCCAGTACTTC. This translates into CASSIGRRQETQYF.

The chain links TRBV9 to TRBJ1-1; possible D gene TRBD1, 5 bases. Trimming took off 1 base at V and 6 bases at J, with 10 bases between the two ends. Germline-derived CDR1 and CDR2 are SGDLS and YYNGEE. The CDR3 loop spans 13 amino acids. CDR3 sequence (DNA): TGTGCCAGCAGCGTATCGGGGGGTCCTGAAGCTTTCTTT. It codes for CASSVSGGPEAFF.

CDR3 region: CASSLIGRGGNQPQHF. In DNA form, the CDR3 reads TGTGCCAGCAGCTTGATTGGGAGGGGGGGCAATCAGCCCCAGCATTTT. This chain joins TRBV5-6 and TRBJ1-5; D is perhaps TRBD1 (6 bases). The CDR3 extends over 16 amino acids. V was pared by 1 base and J by 2 bases, with 13 bases between. Germline CDR1 SGHDT, CDR2 YYEEEE.

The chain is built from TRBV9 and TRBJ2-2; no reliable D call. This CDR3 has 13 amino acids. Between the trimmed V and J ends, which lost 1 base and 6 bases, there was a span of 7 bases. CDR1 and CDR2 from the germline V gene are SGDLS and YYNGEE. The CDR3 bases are TGTGCCAGCAGCGTACAGGCGTCCGGGGAGCTGTTTTTT. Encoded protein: CASSVQASGELFF.

The CDR3 region is CSGGQGVNYGYTF. DNA of the CDR3: TGCAGCGGGGGACAGGGAGTAAACTATGGCTACACCTTC. This chain uses TRBV29-1 with TRBJ1-2; 9 bases are shared with TRBD1. The length of the CDR3 is 13 residues. The V gene's germline CDR1 is SQVTM and CDR2 ANQGSEA. The trim removed 7 bases at V and 2 bases at J, leaving 5 bases unmatched. The whole variable domain, filled in from reference TRBV29-1 and TRBJ1-2, reads SAVISQKPSRDICQRGTSLTIQCQVDSQVTMMFWYRQQPGQSLTLIATANQGSEATYESGFVIDKFPISRPNLTFSTLTVSNMSPEDSSIYLCSGGQGVNYGYTFGSGTRLTVV.

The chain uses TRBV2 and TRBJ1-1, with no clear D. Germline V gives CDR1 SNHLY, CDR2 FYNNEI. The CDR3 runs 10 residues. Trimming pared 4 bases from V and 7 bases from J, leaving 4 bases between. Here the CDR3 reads CASSGNEAFF. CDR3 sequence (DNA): TGTGCCAGCAGTGGTAATGAAGCTTTCTTT.

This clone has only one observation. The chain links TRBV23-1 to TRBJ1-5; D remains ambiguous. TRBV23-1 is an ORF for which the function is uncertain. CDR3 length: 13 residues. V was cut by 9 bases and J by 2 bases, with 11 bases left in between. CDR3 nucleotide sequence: TGCGCCAGGGGCCCCCAGGGCAATCAGCCCCAGCATTTT. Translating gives CARGPQGNQPQHF.

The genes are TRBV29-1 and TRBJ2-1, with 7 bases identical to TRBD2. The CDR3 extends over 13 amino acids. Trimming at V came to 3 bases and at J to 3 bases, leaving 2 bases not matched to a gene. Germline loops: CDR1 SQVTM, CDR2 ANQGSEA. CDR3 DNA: TGCAGCGTTGAGGGGGGGGACTACAATGAGCAGTTCTTC. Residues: CSVEGGDYNEQFF.

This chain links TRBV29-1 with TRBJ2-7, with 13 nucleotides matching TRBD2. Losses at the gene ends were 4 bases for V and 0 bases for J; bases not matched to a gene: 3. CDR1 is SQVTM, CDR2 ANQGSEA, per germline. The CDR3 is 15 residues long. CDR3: CSVGGLAGVSYEQYF. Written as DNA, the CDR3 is TGCAGCGTTGGAGGACTAGCGGGGGTCTCCTACGAGCAGTACTTC.

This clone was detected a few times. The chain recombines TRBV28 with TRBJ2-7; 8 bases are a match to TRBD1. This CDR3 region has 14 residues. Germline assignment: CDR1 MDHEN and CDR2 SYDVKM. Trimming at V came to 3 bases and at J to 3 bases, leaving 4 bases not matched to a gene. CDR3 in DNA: TGTGCCAGCAGTTTCAGGACAGGGTACTACGAGCAGTACTTC. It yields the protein CASSFRTGYYEQYF.

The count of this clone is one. The CDR3 DNA sequence: TGTGCCTGGAGTCTAGCGGGGGGGACGAAAGAGACCCAGTACTTC. Translation gives CAWSLAGGTKETQYF. The V call is TRBV30, the J call TRBJ2-5; TRBD2 matches 12 bases. The CDR3 runs 15 residues. J lost 3 bases, V lost 2 bases, and 4 bases had no gene match. The germline V gene has CDR1 GTSNPN and CDR2 SVGIG (reference sequence). The full variable domain, in which reference TRBV30 and TRBJ2-5 provide the parts outside the CDR3, is SQTIHQWPATLVQPVGSPLSLECTVEGTSNPNLYWYRQAAGRGLQLLFYSVGIGQISSEVPQNLSASRPQDRQFILSSKKLLLSDSGFYLCAWSLAGGTKETQYFGPGTRLLVL.

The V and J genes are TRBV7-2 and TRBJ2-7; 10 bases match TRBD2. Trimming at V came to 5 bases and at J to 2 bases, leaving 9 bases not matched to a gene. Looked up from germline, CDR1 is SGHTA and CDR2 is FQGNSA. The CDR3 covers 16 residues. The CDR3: CASSLLVSGGAYEQYF. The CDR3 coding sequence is TGTGCCAGCAGCCTACTTGTGAGCGGGGGGGCCTACGAGCAGTACTTC.

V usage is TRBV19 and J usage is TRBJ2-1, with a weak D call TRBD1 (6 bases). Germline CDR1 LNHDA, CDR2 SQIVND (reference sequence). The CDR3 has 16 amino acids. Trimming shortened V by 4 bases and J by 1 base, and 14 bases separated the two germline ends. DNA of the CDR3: TGTGCCAGTAGTACATACCAGGGGATTTCCTACAATGAGCAGTTCTTC. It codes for CASSTYQGISYNEQFF.

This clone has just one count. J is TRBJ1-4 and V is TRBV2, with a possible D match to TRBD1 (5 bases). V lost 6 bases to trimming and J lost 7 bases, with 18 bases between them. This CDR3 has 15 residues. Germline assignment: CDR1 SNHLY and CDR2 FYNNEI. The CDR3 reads CASSPIRDPSEKLFF. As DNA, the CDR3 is TGTGCCAGCAGCCCGATCCGGGACCCAAGTGAAAAACTGTTTTTT.

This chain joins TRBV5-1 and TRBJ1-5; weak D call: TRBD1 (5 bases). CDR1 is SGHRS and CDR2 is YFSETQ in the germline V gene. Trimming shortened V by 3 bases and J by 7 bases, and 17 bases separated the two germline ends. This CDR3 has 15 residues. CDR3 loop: CASSSNGGIGQPQHF. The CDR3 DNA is TGCGCCAGCAGCTCGAACGGGGGTATAGGACAGCCCCAGCATTTT.

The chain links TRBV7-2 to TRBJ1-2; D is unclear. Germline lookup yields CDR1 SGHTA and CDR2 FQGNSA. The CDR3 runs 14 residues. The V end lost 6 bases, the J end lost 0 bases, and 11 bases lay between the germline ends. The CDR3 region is CASRVGGPNYGYTF. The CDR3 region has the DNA TGTGCCAGCAGGGTAGGAGGACCTAACTATGGCTACACCTTC. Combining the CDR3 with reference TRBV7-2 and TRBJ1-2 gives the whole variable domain GAGVSQSPSNKVTEKGKDVELRCDPISGHTALYWYRQSLGQGLEFLIYFQGNSAPDKSGLPSDRFSAERTGGSVSTLTIQRTQQEDSAVYLCASRVGGPNYGYTFGSGTRLTVV.

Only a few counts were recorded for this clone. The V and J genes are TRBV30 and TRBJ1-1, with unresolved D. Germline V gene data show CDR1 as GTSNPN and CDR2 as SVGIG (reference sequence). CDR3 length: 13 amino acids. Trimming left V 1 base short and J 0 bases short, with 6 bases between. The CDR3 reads CAWSGDLNTEAFF. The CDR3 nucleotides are TGTGCCTGGAGTGGGGATCTGAACACTGAAGCTTTCTTT.

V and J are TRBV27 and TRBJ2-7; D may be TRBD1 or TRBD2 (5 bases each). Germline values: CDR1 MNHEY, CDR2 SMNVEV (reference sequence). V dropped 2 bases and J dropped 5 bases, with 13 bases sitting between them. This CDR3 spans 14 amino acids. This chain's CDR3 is CASSLRGLGDEQYF. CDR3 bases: TGTGCCAGCAGTTTACGGGGCCTGGGAGACGAGCAGTACTTC.

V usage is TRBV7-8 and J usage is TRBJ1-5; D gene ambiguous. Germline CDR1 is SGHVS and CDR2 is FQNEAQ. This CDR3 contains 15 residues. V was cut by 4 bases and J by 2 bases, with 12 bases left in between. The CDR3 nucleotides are TGTGCCAGCAGCTCCCAAGGTGGTGGCAATCAGCCCCAGCATTTT. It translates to CASSSQGGGNQPQHF.

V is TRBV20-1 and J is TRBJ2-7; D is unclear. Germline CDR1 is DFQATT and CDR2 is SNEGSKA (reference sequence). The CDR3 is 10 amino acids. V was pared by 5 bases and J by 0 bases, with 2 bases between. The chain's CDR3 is CSAYSYEQYF. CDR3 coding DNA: TGCAGTGCTTACTCCTACGAGCAGTACTTC.

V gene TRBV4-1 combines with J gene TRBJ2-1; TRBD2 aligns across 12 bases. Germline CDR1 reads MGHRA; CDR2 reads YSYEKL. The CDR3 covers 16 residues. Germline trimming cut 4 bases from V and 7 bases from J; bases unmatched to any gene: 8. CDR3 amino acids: CASSLLLAGGVNEQFF. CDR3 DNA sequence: TGCGCCAGCAGCCTCCTTCTAGCGGGGGGGGTAAATGAGCAGTTCTTC.

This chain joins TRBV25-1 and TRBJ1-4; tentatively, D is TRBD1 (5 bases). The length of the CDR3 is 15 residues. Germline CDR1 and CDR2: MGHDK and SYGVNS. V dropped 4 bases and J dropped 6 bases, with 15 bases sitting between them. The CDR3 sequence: CASSVDQGLDEKLFF. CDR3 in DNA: TGTGCCAGCAGTGTCGACCAGGGATTAGATGAAAAACTGTTTTTT.

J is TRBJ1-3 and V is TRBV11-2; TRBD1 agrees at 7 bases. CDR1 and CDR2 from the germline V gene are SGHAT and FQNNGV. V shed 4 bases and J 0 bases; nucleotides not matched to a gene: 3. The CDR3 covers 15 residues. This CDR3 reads CASSSGQISGNTIYF. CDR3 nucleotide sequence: TGTGCCAGCAGCTCGGGACAGATCTCTGGAAACACCATATATTTT. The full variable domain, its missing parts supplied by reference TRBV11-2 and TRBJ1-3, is EAGVAQSPRYKIIEKRQSVAFWCNPISGHATLYWYQQILGQGPKLLIQFQNNGVVDDSQLPKDRFSAERLKGVDSTLKIQPAKLEDSAVYLCASSSGQISGNTIYFGEGSWLTVV.

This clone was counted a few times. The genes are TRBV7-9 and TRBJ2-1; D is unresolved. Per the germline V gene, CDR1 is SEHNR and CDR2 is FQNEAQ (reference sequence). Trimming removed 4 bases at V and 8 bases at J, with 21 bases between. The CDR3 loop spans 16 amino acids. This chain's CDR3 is CASSSASGHTPHEQFF. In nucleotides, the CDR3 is TGTGCCAGCAGCTCCGCTTCTGGTCACACTCCCCATGAGCAGTTCTTC.

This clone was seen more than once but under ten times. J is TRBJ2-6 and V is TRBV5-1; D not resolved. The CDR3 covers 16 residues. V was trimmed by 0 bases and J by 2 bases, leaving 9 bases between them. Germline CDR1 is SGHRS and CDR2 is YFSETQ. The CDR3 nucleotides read TGCGCCAGCAGCTTGGAAAGGAATCCTGGGGCCAACGTCCTGACTTTC. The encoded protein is CASSLERNPGANVLTF.

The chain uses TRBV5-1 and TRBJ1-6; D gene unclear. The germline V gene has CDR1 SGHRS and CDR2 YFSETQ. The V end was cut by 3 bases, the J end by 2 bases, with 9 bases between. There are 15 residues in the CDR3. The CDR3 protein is CASSSHMAYNSPLHF. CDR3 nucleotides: TGCGCCAGCAGCTCCCACATGGCCTATAATTCACCCCTCCACTTT.